This passage covers 23 T cell receptor beta chains from one sample sequenced in a study of identical twins. TCRdb re-called the 5' RACE reads with MiXCR, one entry per CDR3 protein. Seen here are 140,000 to 150,000 distinct CDR3 sequences, 3% to 4.5% observed once, and the top ten hold 8.1%. Sequencing input: memory T cells sorted from blood. The source is a man aged 18 to 29 in good health.

About this clonotype itself: A much larger clone lies one base from this, so it may be a read error. V usage is TRBV30 and J usage is TRBJ1-1; TRBD1 aligns across 9 bases. This CDR3 has 13 residues. Germline lookup yields CDR1 GTSNPN and CDR2 SVGIG (reference sequence). Germline trimming cut 1 base from V and 5 bases from J; bases unmatched to any gene: 2. The CDR3 DNA reads as TGTGCCTGGAGTGGACAGGGGGAAACTGAAGCTTTCTTT. Encoded protein: CAWSGQGETEAFF.

This clonotype came up a few times. The chain joins TRBV7-6 to TRBJ1-2; TRBD1 matches at 12 bases. This CDR3 has 15 amino acids. J lost 4 bases, V lost 5 bases, and 5 bases had no gene match. The germline CDR1 and CDR2 sequences are SGHVS and FNYEAQ. For the CDR3, the DNA is TGTGCCAGCAGCCTTGGGACAGGGGGCCTCTATGGCTACACCTTC. This gives the protein CASSLGTGGLYGYTF.

In its sample, this clonotype was seen many times. V gene TRBV27 combines with J gene TRBJ2-2, with D perhaps TRBD1 (5 bases). The CDR3 has 17 amino acids. Deletions cut 4 bases from V and 4 bases from J, with 19 bases between. Per the germline V gene, CDR1 is MNHEY and CDR2 is SMNVEV (reference sequence). In DNA form, the CDR3 reads TGTGCCAGCAGTTCTCCCGGGCAGGGTTCCCTCACCGGGGAGCTGTTTTTT. Amino acids: CASSSPGQGSLTGELFF.

Many counts were recorded for this clonotype. This chain connects TRBV12-3 or TRBV12-4 to TRBJ2-1; 12 bases are shared with TRBD2. This CDR3 region has 18 residues. V was clipped by 4 bases and J by 9 bases; unmatched bases: 16. The CDR3 is CASSSSLLTSGSGGEQFF. The CDR3 nucleotides read TGTGCCAGCAGTTCTAGCCTCCTGACTAGCGGGAGTGGGGGTGAGCAGTTCTTC.

There are many counts of this clonotype. The V and J genes are TRBV28 and TRBJ2-1, with 9 bases lining up with TRBD2. V gave up 3 bases and J gave up 2 bases; unmatched junction bases: 8. This CDR3 region has 17 residues. The germline CDR1 and CDR2 sequences are MDHEN and SYDVKM. DNA for the CDR3: TGTGCCAGCAGTTTGGGGCGGGAGGGACCAGCCTACAATGAGCAGTTCTTC. Translated: CASSLGREGPAYNEQFF.

In its sample, this clonotype was seen many times. The chain carries TRBV27 and TRBJ2-7; maybe TRBD1 (7 bases). Germline V gene sequence: CDR1 MNHEY, CDR2 SMNVEV (reference sequence). V gave up 7 bases and J gave up 9 bases, with 19 bases separating them. The CDR3 runs to 13 residues. Here the CDR3 reads CASTGRRGQGQYF. In nucleotides, the CDR3 is TGTGCCAGCACCGGAAGGAGGGGGCAAGGGCAGTACTTC.

This clonotype was observed many times. The chain couples TRBV6-1 to TRBJ1-1; the D gene is possibly TRBD1 (6 bases). CDR1 is MNHNS, CDR2 SASEGT, per germline. V lost 6 bases and J lost 4, with 15 bases in between. The CDR3 is made up of 14 amino acids. CDR3 sequence: CASRLRGGGTEAFF. DNA of the CDR3: TGTGCCAGCAGGCTAAGGGGAGGGGGCACTGAAGCTTTCTTT.

This clonotype was found many times. The chain joins TRBV20-1 to TRBJ2-5; TRBD1 or TRBD2 may be the D gene (5 bases each). The CDR3 loop spans 17 amino acids. Germline V lookup: CDR1 DFQATT, CDR2 SNEGSKA (reference sequence). V was trimmed by 0 bases and J by 1 base, leaving 18 bases between them. The CDR3 DNA follows: TGCAGTGCTAGAGAGGGGGTCGGAAGGTCCCTCCAAGAGACCCAGTACTTC. Amino acid sequence: CSAREGVGRSLQETQYF.

This clonotype was seen only a few times. The chain links TRBV30 to TRBJ2-3; D not certain. V shed 6 bases and J shed 0 bases, with 16 bases lying between them. Per germline, CDR1 GTSNPN and CDR2 SVGIG (reference sequence). This CDR3 is built from 15 residues. In DNA form, the CDR3 reads TGTGCCTGCCTATTAGGCTACCGAAGCACAGATACGCAGTATTTT. Protein sequence: CACLLGYRSTDTQYF.

The chain has TRBV12-5 and TRBJ2-1; TRBD2 is a possible D gene (6 bases). The CDR3 is 14 amino acids. Trimming shortened V by 1 base and J by 3 bases, and 7 bases separated the two germline ends. Germline CDR1 and CDR2: LGHNT and FRNRAP. CDR3 amino acids: CASGLGSGYNEQFF. The CDR3, as DNA: TGTGCTAGTGGTTTGGGTAGCGGCTACAATGAGCAGTTCTTC.

The sample holds many counts of this clonotype. V gene TRBV20-1 combines with J gene TRBJ2-5; D possibly uses TRBD1 or TRBD2 (5 bases each). From germline, CDR1 is DFQATT and CDR2 SNEGSKA (reference sequence). Between the trimmed V and J ends, which lost 2 bases and 2 bases, there was a span of 27 bases. CDR3 length: 19 residues. The DNA for the CDR3 is TGCAGTGCTAGAAAGAGGGCGTGGCGCACGAGGTGGGGGCAAGAGACCCAGTACTTC. It yields the protein CSARKRAWRTRWGQETQYF.

Ten or more counts support this clonotype. This sequence joins TRBV12-3 or TRBV12-4 and TRBJ2-7, with D unclear. Trimming removed 5 bases from V and 3 bases from J, with 11 bases in between. The CDR3 is 13 amino acids. CDR3 coding DNA: TGTGCCAGCAGTGATCCTTATAGCTACGAGCAGTACGTC. Translation: CASSDPYSYEQYV.

On this clonotype: This may be a read error: a much more frequent sequence differs by one nucleotide. The genes are TRBV20-1 and TRBJ2-7; TRBD1 might be the D (7 bases). The CDR3 consists of 14 residues. Trimming shortened V by 3 bases and J by 2 bases, and 14 bases separated the two germline ends. Germline CDR1 DFQATT, CDR2 SNEGSKA (reference sequence). CDR3 residues: CSARRDSETYEQYF. The CDR3 nucleotides read TGCAGTGCTAGGCGGGACAGTGAAACCTACGAGCAGTACTTC.

This clonotype was counted ten times or more. J is TRBJ2-5 and V is TRBV9, with a tentative D call TRBD1 (5 bases). Germline V gene data show CDR1 as SGDLS and CDR2 as YYNGEE. The V end lost 3 bases, the J end lost 5 bases, and 20 bases lay between the germline ends. The CDR3 length is 16 residues. The DNA for the CDR3 is TGTGCCAGCAGCGAGGGATGGGGCAGGGTAAGGGAGACCCAGTACTTC. Protein: CASSEGWGRVRETQYF.

This clonotype was detected ten times or more. The chain is built from TRBV18 and TRBJ1-2, with D hard to call. Germline assignment: CDR1 KGHSH and CDR2 LQKENI. The CDR3 has 14 amino acids. Trimming removed 2 bases from V and 7 bases from J, with 14 bases in between. The CDR3 here is CASSPMQPPVGYTF. In DNA form, the CDR3 reads TGTGCCAGCTCACCAATGCAGCCACCCGTTGGCTACACCTTC.

This clonotype came up many times. The chain combines TRBV5-1 with TRBJ2-2; no clear D gene. V lost 0 bases, J lost 0 bases, and 6 bases lay in between. The CDR3 is 15 residues long. Per germline, CDR1 SGHRS and CDR2 YFSETQ. The CDR3 DNA reads as TGCGCCAGCAGCTTGGCTCTAGCGAACACCGGGGAGCTGTTTTTT. Translating it yields CASSLALANTGELFF.

This clonotype has a count of ten or more. This chain connects TRBV7-2 to TRBJ2-1, with 12 positions matching TRBD2. V shed 5 bases and J 4 bases; nucleotides not matched to a gene: 9. The CDR3 is 17 residues long. The germline gives CDR1 SGHTA, CDR2 FQGNSA. The CDR3 region is CASSPLTSGSWYNEQFF. The CDR3 region has the DNA TGTGCCAGCAGCCCGCTGACTAGCGGGAGTTGGTACAATGAGCAGTTCTTC.

This clonotype was seen many times. This chain uses TRBV6-1 with TRBJ2-2; TRBD1 matches 9 bases. This CDR3 is 15 amino acids long. V lost 9 bases and J lost 3; bases outside the gene matches: 8. CDR1 and CDR2 (germline): MNHNS, SASEGT. The CDR3 nucleotides are TGTGCCAGTCAAAAGGGACAGGGATACACCGGGGAGCTGTTTTTT. Translated: CASQKGQGYTGELFF.

This clonotype was counted many times. This chain links TRBV12-3 or TRBV12-4 with TRBJ2-3; 12 bases align to TRBD2. The CDR3 extends over 18 amino acids. The J segment lost 2 bases and the V segment lost 6 bases, leaving 12 bases of the junction unmatched. The CDR3 region is CASRRGALAGGATDTQYF. The CDR3 bases are TGTGCCAGCAGACGGGGGGCCCTAGCGGGAGGGGCCACAGATACGCAGTATTTT.

This clonotype was seen at least ten times. The gene calls are TRBV18 and TRBJ2-1; D unresolved. The CDR3 consists of 12 residues. In germline, CDR1 is KGHSH, CDR2 LQKENI. Between the trimmed V and J ends, which lost 2 bases and 7 bases, there was a span of 6 bases. CDR3 residues: CASSPAGNEQFF. CDR3 coding DNA: TGTGCCAGCTCACCAGCTGGTAATGAGCAGTTCTTC.

This clonotype has a count of ten or more. A read error may be the cause here, since a much bigger clone is one base away. The V gene is TRBV12-3 or TRBV12-4, the J gene TRBJ1-5; D call uncertain. V lost 2 bases to trimming and J lost 4 bases, with 3 bases between them. This CDR3 has 12 amino acids. The CDR3 loop is CASSLINQPQHF. In DNA, the CDR3 is TGTGCCAGCAGTTTAATAAATCAGCCCCAGCATTTT.

At least ten counts were recorded for this clonotype. CDR3: CASSLRGQGYGELFF. CDR3 nucleotide sequence: TGTGCCAGCAGCTTACGGGGACAGGGATACGGGGAGCTGTTTTTT. This chain connects TRBV7-2 to TRBJ2-2; TRBD1 matches at 9 bases. This CDR3 is built from 15 residues. Trimming cost V 2 bases and J 7 bases; bases outside gene matches: 5. CDR1 is SGHTA, CDR2 FQGNSA, per germline. Together with reference TRBV7-2 and TRBJ2-2, the CDR3 gives the full variable domain: GAGVSQSPSNKVTEKGKDVELRCDPISGHTALYWYRQSLGQGLEFLIYFQGNSAPDKSGLPSDRFSAERTGGSVSTLTIQRTQQEDSAVYLCASSLRGQGYGELFFGEGSRLTVL.

In this sample, this clonotype turned up many times. This chain uses TRBV20-1 with TRBJ2-5, with a possible D match to TRBD2 (7 bases). V lost 3 bases to trimming and J lost 2 bases, with 10 bases between them. Germline loops: CDR1 DFQATT, CDR2 SNEGSKA (reference sequence). CDR3 length: 13 amino acids. CDR3 in amino acids: CSASRGAQETQYF. The DNA for the CDR3 is TGCAGTGCTAGTCGGGGGGCACAAGAGACCCAGTACTTC.